A single T cell receptor beta chain is shown here with its context. The antigen it recognizes is unknown. The sample holds no much larger clone one base away, and base qualities are not on file. The sample originates from a study of blood T cell repertoires in COVID-19 (dated by TCRdb to 2018 to 2020). Context from the whole study: Samples from collaborators originated in the United States, Italy and Spain and spanned both the acute and convalescent phases of COVID-19. Where HLA class I and class II types were available, the types were taken from metadata supplied by the sample provider, not from assay-based typing. Deeply sampled blood TCRbeta repertoires from subjects exposed to, actively infected with, or recovered from COVID-19 were included in the dataset. A freely available public database, intended as a resource for researchers studying the immune response to SARS-CoV-2, is where the repertoires were released. The sample metadata nearly always contained a de-identified subject ID, COVID-19 status, age in years and sex. Samples came from the ongoing ImmuneRACE study (first 160 participants) plus 1,254 subjects from 6 global collaborators. The prospective study material was composed of cDNA or gDNA derived from T cells, B-cell-depleted T cells, or PBMCs.

TCRbeta CDR3 regions were amplified from genomic DNA by means of the immunoSEQ Assay, a bias-controlled multiplex PCR. In the source study's methods: Nucleated cell counts per sample were estimated from amplification of reference gene primers within the assay. To quantify the absolute abundance of each unique TCRbeta CDR3 rearrangement, sequence reads were collapsed and filtered. For each sample, productive Simpson clonality was calculated as the square root of Simpson's diversity index over productive rearrangements. In TCRdb, the immuneACCESS table is reduced to in-frame sequences with V and J assigned. These tables do not hold every clone; where another copy was compared, an unresolved V gene accounts for under half, and the others remain unexplained. V and J calls and clone size come straight from that table; D and trimming were deduced from the DNA. The sample table holds roughly 62,000 clones, of which roughly 92% were seen once. Clones ranked in the top ten supply around 6% of the sample.

From the cysteine up to the phenylalanine, the CDR3 has a length of 18 residues. Only CDR3 DNA remains: 54 bases, in frame from the first base. As encoded in the germline V gene, CDR1 is LGHNA while CDR2 is YNFKEQ. Here V drops 1 base and J drops 1 base, and the junction holds 10 bases not matched to any gene. The collaborating institutions used their own protocols to collect whole blood in K2EDTA tubes. For TCRbeta analysis, collaborators shipped samples in one of three forms: frozen whole blood, isolated PBMCs, or DNA extracted from either of those sample types. What the research found in general, with its limitations: The amount of clinical and demographic metadata varied by source and participant and was provided uncurated.

The clonotype was recovered from a human donor in a cohort sampled during active COVID-19. The specimen was peripheral blood. Recombination joined TRBV4-2 with TRBJ2-3, and TRBD2 aligns with 8 junction nucleotides. The nucleotides are TGTGCCAGCAGCCAAGGCGGTGGGGCGGGGGGAGGCACAGATACGCAGTATTTT. This gives the protein CASSQGGGAGGGTDTQYF.